The subject of this entry is one T cell receptor (beta chain). This entry is derived from a study of glioma-infiltrating T cells after dendritic cell vaccination. Using immunoSEQ multiplex PCR, the repertoire was profiled, and TCRdb retains in-frame clones only, with some absent. This sample has some 70,000 clones, with approximately 85% found just once. CDR1 and CDR2 from the germline V gene are SEHNR and FQNEAQ (reference sequence). Trimming stripped 3 bases from V and 1 base from J, with 9 bases between. This CDR3 has 14 amino acids. The rearrangement uses TRBV7-9 and TRBJ1-2, with D possibly matching TRBD1 (5 bases). The sample consisted of blood, taken before dendritic cell vaccination. The sequence was collected from a human donor with glioblastoma. CDR3 in DNA: TGTGCCAGCAGCTTGACAGCCCATAACTATGGCTACACCTTC. Protein sequence: CASSLTAHNYGYTF.